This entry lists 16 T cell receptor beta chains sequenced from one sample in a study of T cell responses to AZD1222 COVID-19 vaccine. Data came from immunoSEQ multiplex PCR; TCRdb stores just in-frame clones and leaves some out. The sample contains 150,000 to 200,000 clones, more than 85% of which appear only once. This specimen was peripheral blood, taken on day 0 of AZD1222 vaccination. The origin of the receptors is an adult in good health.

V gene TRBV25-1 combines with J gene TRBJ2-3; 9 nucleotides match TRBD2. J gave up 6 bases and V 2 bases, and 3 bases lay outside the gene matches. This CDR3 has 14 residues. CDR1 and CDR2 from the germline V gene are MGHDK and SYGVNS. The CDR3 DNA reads TGTGCCAGCAGTGAACAGCGGGAGGCCGATACGCAGTATTTT. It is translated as CASSEQREADTQYF.

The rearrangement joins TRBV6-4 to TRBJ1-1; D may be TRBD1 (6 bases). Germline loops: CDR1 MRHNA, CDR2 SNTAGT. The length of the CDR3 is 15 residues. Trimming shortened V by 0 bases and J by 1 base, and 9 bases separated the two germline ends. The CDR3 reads CASSDSRGGNTEAFF. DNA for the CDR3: TGTGCCAGCAGTGACTCAAGGGGGGGGAACACTGAAGCTTTCTTT.

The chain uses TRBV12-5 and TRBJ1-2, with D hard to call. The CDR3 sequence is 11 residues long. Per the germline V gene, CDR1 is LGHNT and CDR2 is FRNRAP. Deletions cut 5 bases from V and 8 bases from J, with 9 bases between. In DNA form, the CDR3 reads TGTGCTAGTGGTGTGACCATGGGCTACACCTTC. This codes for CASGVTMGYTF.

The chain's CDR3 is CASRANTEAFF. The CDR3 nucleotides read TGTGCCAGCAGGGCGAACACTGAAGCTTTCTTT. V and J are TRBV27 and TRBJ1-1; D is ambiguous. The germline CDR1 and CDR2 sequences are MNHEY and SMNVEV (reference sequence). This CDR3 contains 11 residues. The ends were cut back, 6 bases at V and 1 base at J, with 3 bases in the middle.

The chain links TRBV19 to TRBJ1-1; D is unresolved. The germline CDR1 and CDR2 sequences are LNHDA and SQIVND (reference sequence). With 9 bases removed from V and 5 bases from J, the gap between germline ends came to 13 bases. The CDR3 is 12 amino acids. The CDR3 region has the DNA TGTGCCAGCGGCCAGTTACGGACTGAAGCTTTCTTT. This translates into CASGQLRTEAFF. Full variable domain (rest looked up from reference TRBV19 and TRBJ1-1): DGGITQSPKYLFRKEGQNVTLSCEQNLNHDAMYWYRQDPGQGLRLIYYSQIVNDFQKGDIAEGYSVSREKKESFPLTVTSAQKNPTAFYLCASGQLRTEAFFGQGTRLTVV.

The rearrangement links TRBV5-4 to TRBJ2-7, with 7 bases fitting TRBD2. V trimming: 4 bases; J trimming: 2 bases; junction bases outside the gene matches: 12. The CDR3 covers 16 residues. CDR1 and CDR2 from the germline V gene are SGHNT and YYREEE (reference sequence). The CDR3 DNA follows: TGTGCCAGCAGCCCCGGGACTACCATGAACCCCTACGAGCAGTACTTC. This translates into CASSPGTTMNPYEQYF.

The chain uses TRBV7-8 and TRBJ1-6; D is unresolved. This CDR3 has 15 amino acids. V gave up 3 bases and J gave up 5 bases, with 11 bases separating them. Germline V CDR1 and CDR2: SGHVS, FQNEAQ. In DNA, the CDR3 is TGTGCCAGCAGCTTGTGGACTTATGATAATTCACCCCTCCACTTT. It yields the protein CASSLWTYDNSPLHF.

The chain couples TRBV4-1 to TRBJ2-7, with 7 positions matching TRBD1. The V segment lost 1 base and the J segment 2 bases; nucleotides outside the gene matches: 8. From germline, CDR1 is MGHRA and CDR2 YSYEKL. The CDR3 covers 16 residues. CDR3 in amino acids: CASSQVLGQATYEQYF. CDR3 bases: TGCGCCAGCAGCCAAGTTCTAGGACAGGCCACCTACGAGCAGTACTTC.

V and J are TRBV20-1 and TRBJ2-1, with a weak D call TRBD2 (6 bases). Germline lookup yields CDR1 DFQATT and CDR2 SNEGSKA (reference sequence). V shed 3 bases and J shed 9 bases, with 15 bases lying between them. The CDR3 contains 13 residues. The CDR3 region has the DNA TGCAGTGCTAGTGGGACTCCTTGGGGTGAGCAGTTCTTC. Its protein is CSASGTPWGEQFF.

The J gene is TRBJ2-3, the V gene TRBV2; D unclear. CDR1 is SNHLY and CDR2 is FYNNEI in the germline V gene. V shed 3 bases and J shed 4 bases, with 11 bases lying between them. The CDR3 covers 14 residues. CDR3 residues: CASSDLGWADTQYF. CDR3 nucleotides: TGTGCCAGCAGTGATCTGGGTTGGGCAGATACGCAGTATTTT.

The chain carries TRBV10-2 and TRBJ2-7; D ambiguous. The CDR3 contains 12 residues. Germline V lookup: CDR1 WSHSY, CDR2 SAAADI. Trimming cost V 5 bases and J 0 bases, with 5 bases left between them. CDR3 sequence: CASSRSSYEQYF. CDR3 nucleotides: TGCGCCAGCAGTAGGAGCTCCTACGAGCAGTACTTC.

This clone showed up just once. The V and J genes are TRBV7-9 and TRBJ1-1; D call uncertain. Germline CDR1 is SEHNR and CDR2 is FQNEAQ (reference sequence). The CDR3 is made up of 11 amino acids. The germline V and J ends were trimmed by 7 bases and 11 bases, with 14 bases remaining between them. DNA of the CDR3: TGTGCCAGCACCTTCGGAGTCGAGGCTTTCTTT. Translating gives CASTFGVEAFF.

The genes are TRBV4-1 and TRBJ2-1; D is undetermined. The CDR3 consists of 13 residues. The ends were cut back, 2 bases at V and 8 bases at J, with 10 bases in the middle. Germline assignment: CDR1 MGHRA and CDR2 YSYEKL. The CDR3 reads CASSQRSVYEQFF. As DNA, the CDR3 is TGCGCCAGCAGCCAACGTTCTGTGTATGAGCAGTTCTTC.

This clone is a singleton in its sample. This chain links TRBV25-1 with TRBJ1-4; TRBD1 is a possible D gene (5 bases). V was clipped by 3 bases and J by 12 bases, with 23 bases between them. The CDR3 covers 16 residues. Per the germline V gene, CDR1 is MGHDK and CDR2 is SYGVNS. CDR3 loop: CASSEGTANYLSELFF. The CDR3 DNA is TGTGCCAGCAGTGAGGGGACGGCCAACTACCTTTCGGAACTGTTTTTT.

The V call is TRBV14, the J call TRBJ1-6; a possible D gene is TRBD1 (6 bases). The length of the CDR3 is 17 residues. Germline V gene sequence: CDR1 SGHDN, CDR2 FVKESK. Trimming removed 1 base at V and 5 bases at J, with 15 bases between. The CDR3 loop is CASSQGSGGADNSPLHF. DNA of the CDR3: TGTGCCAGCAGCCAAGGTTCCGGGGGCGCTGATAATTCACCCCTCCACTTT.

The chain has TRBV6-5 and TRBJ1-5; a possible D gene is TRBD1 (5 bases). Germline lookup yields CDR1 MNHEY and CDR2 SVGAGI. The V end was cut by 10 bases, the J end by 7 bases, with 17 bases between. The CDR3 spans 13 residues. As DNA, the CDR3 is TGTGCCACGGGGCAGGTTCCAAAGCAGCCCCAGCATTTT. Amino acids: CATGQVPKQPQHF.